The 3 T cell receptor beta chains presented below share a single source sample, sequenced in a study of OX40 agonist ivuxolimab in advanced cancers. Profiled with immunoSEQ multiplex PCR; TCRdb holds only in-frame clones, not every one. The profile shows approximately 92,000 clones, approximately 80% of them singletons. The sample was CD4+ or CD8+ T cells sorted from blood, taken in a trial of the OX40 agonist ivuxolimab. Receptor source: an adult with an advanced solid tumor such as melanoma, head and neck, liver or kidney cancer.

V and J are TRBV7-2 and TRBJ2-2, with 9 bases aligning to TRBD1. Per the germline V gene, CDR1 is SGHTA and CDR2 is FQGNSA. V lost 2 bases, J lost 2 bases, and 3 bases stayed unmatched. The CDR3 has 16 amino acids. The CDR3 is CASSLRTGDNTGELFF. The CDR3 coding sequence is TGTGCCAGCAGCTTAAGGACAGGGGATAACACCGGGGAGCTGTTTTTT.

V is TRBV13 and J is TRBJ2-5, with D maybe TRBD1 (5 bases). With the DNA end fitting TRBJ2-7 better, the J assignment may be wrong. This CDR3 is built from 14 residues. The germline V gene encodes CDR1 PRHDT and CDR2 FYEKMQ (reference sequence). CDR3 in DNA: TGTGCCAGCAGCTCCCGAGAAGGGGTCCACGAGCAGTACTTC. Amino acid sequence: CASSSREGVHEQYF.

The rearrangement links TRBV19 to TRBJ1-4; no reliable D call. The germline V and J ends were trimmed by 5 bases and 8 bases, with 12 bases remaining between them. This CDR3 contains 13 residues. Germline V gene data show CDR1 as LNHDA and CDR2 as SQIVND (reference sequence). CDR3 sequence: CASSFEGTEKLFF. Written as DNA, the CDR3 is TGTGCCAGTAGTTTCGAAGGAACCGAAAAACTGTTTTTT.